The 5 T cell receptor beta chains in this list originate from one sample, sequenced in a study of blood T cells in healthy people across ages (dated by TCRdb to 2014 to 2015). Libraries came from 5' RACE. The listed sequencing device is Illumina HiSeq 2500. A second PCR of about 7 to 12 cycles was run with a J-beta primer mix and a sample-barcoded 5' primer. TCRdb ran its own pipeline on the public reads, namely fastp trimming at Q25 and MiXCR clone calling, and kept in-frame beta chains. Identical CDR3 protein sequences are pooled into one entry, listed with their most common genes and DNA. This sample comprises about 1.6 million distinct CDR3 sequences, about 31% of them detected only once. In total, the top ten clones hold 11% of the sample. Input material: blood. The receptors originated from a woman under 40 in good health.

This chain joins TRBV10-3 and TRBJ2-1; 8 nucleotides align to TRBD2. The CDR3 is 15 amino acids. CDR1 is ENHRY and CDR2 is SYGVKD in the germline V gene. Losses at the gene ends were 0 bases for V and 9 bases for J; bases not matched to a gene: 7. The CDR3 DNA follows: TGTGCCATCAGTGAGTCGGCAGGGAGCGGGAGTGAGCAGTTCTTC. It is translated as CAISESAGSGSEQFF.

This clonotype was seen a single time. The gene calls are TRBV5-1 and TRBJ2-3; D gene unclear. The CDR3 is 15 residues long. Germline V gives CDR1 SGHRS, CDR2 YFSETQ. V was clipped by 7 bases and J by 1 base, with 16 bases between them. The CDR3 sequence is CASVRTHLGTDTQYF. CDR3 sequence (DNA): TGCGCCAGCGTCCGGACCCACTTGGGCACAGATACGCAGTATTTT.

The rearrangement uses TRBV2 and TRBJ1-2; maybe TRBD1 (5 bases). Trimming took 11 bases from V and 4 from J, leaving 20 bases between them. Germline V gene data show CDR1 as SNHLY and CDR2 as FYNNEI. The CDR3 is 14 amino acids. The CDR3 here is CARRRSPQGYGYTF. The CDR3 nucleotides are TGTGCCCGACGGCGGAGTCCCCAGGGCTATGGCTACACCTTC.

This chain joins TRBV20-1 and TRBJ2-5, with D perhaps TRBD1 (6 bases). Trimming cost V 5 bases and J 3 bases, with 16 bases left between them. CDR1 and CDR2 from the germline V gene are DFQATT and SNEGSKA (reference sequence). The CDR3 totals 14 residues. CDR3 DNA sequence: TGCAGTGCTCTCGCGCCGGGACAAAAAGAGACCCAGTACTTC. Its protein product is CSALAPGQKETQYF.

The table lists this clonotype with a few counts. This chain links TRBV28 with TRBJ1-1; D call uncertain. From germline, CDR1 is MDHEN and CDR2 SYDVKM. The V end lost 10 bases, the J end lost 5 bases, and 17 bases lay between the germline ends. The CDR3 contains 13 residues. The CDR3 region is CATLSEPGTEAFF. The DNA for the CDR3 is TGTGCCACCCTTTCTGAGCCCGGAACTGAAGCTTTCTTT.